Listed below are T cell receptor beta chains from one sample, sequenced in a study of blood T cell repertoires in COVID-19. Here immunoSEQ multiplex PCR was the method, and the copy in TCRdb shows in-frame clones only, minus some. This table has approximately 75,000 clones, over 80% appearing once. The sample taken for sequencing was peripheral blood. All receptors derive from an elderly woman with acute or convalescent COVID-19. CDR3s include the opening cysteine and the closing phenylalanine or tryptophan. A D gene is named only where the DNA matches it firmly. Not all rows give a size; the values are once, few, many and, for expanded clones, a class.

d_call: TRBD1; j_call: TRBJ1-2; clone_size: NA; v_call: TRBV19; cdr3_aa: CASSIGGPGQGNDGYTF; cdr3_nt: TGTGCCAGTAGTATAGGGGGACCGGGACAGGGAAATGATGGCTACACCTTC
d_call: NA; j_call: TRBJ2-3; clone_size: NA; v_call: TRBV4-2; cdr3_aa: CASSPKGSTDTQYF; cdr3_nt: TGTGCCAGCAGCCCAAAGGGGTCGACAGATACGCAGTATTTT
d_call: NA; j_call: TRBJ1-2; clone_size: NA; v_call: TRBV19; cdr3_aa: CASSIETGSYGYTF; cdr3_nt: TGTGCCAGTAGTATAGAAACAGGGTCCTATGGCTACACCTTC
d_call: NA; j_call: TRBJ1-4; clone_size: few; v_call: TRBV5-1; cdr3_aa: CASREGSNEKLFF; cdr3_nt: TGCGCCAGCAGGGAGGGGTCTAATGAAAAACTGTTTTTT
d_call: TRBD2; j_call: TRBJ2-1; clone_size: NA; v_call: TRBV19; cdr3_aa: CASSIVASGGNNEQFF; cdr3_nt: TGTGCCAGTAGTATAGTTGCTAGCGGGGGTAACAATGAGCAGTTCTTC
d_call: NA; j_call: TRBJ2-7; clone_size: NA; v_call: TRBV29-1; cdr3_aa: CSVEGADSYEQYF; cdr3_nt: TGCAGCGTTGAAGGGGCAGATTCCTACGAGCAGTACTTC
d_call: NA; j_call: TRBJ1-2; clone_size: NA; v_call: TRBV19; cdr3_aa: CASSIGEGQHYGYTF; cdr3_nt: TGTGCCAGTAGTATAGGGGAAGGACAACACTATGGCTACACCTTC
d_call: NA; j_call: TRBJ1-5; clone_size: many; v_call: TRBV6-5; cdr3_aa: CASSPDRPSNQPQHF; cdr3_nt: TGTGCCAGCAGTCCTGACAGGCCTAGCAATCAGCCCCAGCATTTT
d_call: TRBD2; j_call: TRBJ2-5; clone_size: many; v_call: TRBV7-9; cdr3_aa: CASSSTSGSSWETQYF; cdr3_nt: TGTGCCAGCAGCTCGACTAGCGGGAGTAGTTGGGAGACCCAGTACTTC
d_call: TRBD1; j_call: TRBJ2-7; clone_size: NA; v_call: TRBV7-9; cdr3_aa: CASSLAGTGGYEQYF; cdr3_nt: TGTGCCAGCAGCTTAGCAGGGACAGGGGGCTACGAGCAGTACTTC